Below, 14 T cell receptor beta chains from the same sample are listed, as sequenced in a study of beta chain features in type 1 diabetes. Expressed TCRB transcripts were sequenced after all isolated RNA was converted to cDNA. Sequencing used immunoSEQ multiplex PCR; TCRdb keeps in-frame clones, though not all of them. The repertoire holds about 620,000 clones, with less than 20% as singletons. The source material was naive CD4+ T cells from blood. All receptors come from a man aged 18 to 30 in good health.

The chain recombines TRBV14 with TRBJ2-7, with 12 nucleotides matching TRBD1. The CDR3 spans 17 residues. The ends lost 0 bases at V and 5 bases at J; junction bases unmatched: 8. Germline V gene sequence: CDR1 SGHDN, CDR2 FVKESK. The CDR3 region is CASSQEGTGGRRHEQYF. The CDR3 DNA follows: TGTGCCAGCAGCCAAGAAGGGACAGGGGGCCGTAGGCACGAGCAGTACTTC. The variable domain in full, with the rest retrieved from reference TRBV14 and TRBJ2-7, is EAGVTQFPSHSVIEKGQTVTLRCDPISGHDNLYWYRRVMGKEIKFLLHFVKESKQDESGMPNNRFLAERTGGTYSTLKVQPAELEDSGVYFCASSQEGTGGRRHEQYFGPGTRLTVT.

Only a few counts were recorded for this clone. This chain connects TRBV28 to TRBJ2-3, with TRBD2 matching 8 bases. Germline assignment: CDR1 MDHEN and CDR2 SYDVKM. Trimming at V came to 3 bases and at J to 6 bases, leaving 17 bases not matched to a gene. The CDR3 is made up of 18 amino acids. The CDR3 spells CASSLGAGTRALRDTQYF. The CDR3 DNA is TGTGCCAGCAGTTTGGGTGCCGGGACTAGGGCCCTCCGGGATACGCAGTATTTT.

CDR3 residues: CASSYSSGGNYEQYF. CDR3 DNA sequence: TGTGCCAGCAGTTACTCCTCAGGGGGCAACTACGAGCAGTACTTC. The V gene is TRBV6-6, the J gene TRBJ2-7; 8 bases line up with TRBD1. The germline V gene encodes CDR1 MNHNY and CDR2 SVGAGI (reference sequence). Trimming removed 0 bases from V and 3 bases from J; junction bases left unmatched: 4. The CDR3 length is 15 residues.

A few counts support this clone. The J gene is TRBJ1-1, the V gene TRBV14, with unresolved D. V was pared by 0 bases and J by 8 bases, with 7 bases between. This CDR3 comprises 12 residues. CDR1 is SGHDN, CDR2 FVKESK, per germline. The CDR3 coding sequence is TGTGCCAGCAGCCAAGATTGGCAGGAAGCTTTCTTT. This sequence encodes CASSQDWQEAFF.

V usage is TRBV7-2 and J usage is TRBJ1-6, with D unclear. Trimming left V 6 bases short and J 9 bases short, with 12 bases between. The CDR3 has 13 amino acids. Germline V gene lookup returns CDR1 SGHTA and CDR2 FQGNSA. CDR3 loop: CASSPVLSSPLHF. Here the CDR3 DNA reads TGTGCCAGCAGTCCCGTACTCAGTTCACCCCTCCACTTT. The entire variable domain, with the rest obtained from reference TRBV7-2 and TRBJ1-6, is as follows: GAGVSQSPSNKVTEKGKDVELRCDPISGHTALYWYRQSLGQGLEFLIYFQGNSAPDKSGLPSDRFSAERTGGSVSTLTIQRTQQEDSAVYLCASSPVLSSPLHFGNGTRLTVT.

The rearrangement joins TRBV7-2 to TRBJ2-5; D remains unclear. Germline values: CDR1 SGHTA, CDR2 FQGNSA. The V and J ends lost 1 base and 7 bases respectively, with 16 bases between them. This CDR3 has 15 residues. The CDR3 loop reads CASSLGGTAIGTQYF. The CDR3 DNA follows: TGTGCCAGCAGCTTAGGCGGAACGGCAATTGGGACCCAGTACTTC. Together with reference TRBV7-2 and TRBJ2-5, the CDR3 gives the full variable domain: GAGVSQSPSNKVTEKGKDVELRCDPISGHTALYWYRQSLGQGLEFLIYFQGNSAPDKSGLPSDRFSAERTGGSVSTLTIQRTQQEDSAVYLCASSLGGTAIGTQYFGPGTRLLVL.

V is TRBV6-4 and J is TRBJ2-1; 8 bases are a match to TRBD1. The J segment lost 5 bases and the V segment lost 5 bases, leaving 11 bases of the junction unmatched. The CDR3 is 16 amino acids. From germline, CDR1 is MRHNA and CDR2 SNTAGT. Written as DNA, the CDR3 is TGTGCCAGCAGTTCCCAGGGGGCGAATAGGCACAATGAGCAGTTCTTC. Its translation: CASSSQGANRHNEQFF.

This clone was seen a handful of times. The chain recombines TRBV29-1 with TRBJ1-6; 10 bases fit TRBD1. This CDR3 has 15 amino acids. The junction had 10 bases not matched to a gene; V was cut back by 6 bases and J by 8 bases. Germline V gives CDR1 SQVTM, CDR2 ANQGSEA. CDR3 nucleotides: TGCAGCGTGATGTCCGGGGGGACAGGGGATTCACCCCTCCACTTT. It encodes CSVMSGGTGDSPLHF. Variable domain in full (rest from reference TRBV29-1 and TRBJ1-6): SAVISQKPSRDICQRGTSLTIQCQVDSQVTMMFWYRQQPGQSLTLIATANQGSEATYESGFVIDKFPISRPNLTFSTLTVSNMSPEDSSIYLCSVMSGGTGDSPLHFGNGTRLTVT.

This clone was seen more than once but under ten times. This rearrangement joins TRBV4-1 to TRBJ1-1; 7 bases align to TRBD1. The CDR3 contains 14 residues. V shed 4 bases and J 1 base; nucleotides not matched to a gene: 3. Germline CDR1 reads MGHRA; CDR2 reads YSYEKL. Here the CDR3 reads CASSRDRENTEAFF. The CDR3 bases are TGCGCCAGCAGCCGCGACAGGGAGAACACTGAAGCTTTCTTT.

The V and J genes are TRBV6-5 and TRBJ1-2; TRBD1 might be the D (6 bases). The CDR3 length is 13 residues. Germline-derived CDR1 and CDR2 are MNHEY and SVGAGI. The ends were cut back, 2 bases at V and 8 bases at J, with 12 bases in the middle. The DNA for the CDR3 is TGTGCCAGCAGTTACCCCGACAGGTTGGGCTACACCTTC. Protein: CASSYPDRLGYTF.

The CDR3: CASSFTGEETQYF. In DNA form, the CDR3 reads TGTGCCAGCAGCTTCACTGGCGAAGAGACCCAGTACTTC. The chain carries TRBV9 and TRBJ2-5; D call uncertain. The V end was cut by 4 bases, the J end by 3 bases, with 10 bases between. CDR3 length: 13 amino acids. Germline V lookup: CDR1 SGDLS, CDR2 YYNGEE.

CDR3 region: CASSIGTSGSPFKQYF. CDR3 nucleotide sequence: TGTGCCAGTAGTATCGGGACTAGCGGGAGCCCGTTCAAGCAGTATTTT. The chain recombines TRBV19 with TRBJ2-3; 14 nucleotides align to TRBD2. Germline V gene lookup returns CDR1 LNHDA and CDR2 SQIVND (reference sequence). The CDR3 length is 16 residues. V lost 3 bases and J lost 11; bases outside the gene matches: 10.

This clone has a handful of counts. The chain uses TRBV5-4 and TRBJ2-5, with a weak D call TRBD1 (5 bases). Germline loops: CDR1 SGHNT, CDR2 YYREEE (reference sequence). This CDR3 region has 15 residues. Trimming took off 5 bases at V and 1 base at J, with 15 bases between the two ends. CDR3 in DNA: TGTGCCAGCAGAGACCAGGGAATCCCCCAAGAGACCCAGTACTTC. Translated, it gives CASRDQGIPQETQYF.

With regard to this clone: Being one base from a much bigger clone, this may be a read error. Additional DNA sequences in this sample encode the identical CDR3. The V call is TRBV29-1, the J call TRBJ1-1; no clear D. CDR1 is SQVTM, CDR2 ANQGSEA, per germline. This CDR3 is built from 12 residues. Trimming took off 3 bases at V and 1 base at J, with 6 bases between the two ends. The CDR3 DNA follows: TGCAGCGTTGACAGAGGGAACACTGAAGCTTTCTTT. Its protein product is CSVDRGNTEAFF.